This T cell receptor (beta chain) appears in the sequencing data of a study of a mutant IDH1 vaccine in newly diagnosed glioma. Turning to the study itself: The sex distribution of treated patients was 62.5% male and 37.5% female, with a mean age of roughly 40 years. Patients were pretreated with radiotherapy, temozolomide, or both, mostly both.

Trimming cost V 8 bases and J 4 bases, with 8 bases left between them. The CDR3 length is 11 residues. CDR1 is WSHSY, CDR2 SAAADI, per germline. This clone was recorded only once. The antigen is undetermined. The data were produced by immunoSEQ multiplex PCR, yet TCRdb's version contains in-frame clones alone and is incomplete. The repertoire includes approximately 70,000 clones, 80% to 90% of them detected once, and over 2.5% sits in the top ten. Sample time point: baseline, week 1 (first vaccination visit). Documented treatment: pre-vaccination baseline after standard-of-care therapy. The donors had new WHO grade 3 or 4 astrocytomas; these were IDH1-mutant and ATRX-lost. Study outcomes and limitations: It was approximately 93% of patients that developed vaccine-induced immune responses.

The chain links TRBV10-2 to TRBJ1-1, with D unclear. The receptor's source is a man aged 25-40 years with glioma. This specimen was PBMCs, taken from a glioma patient treated with radiotherapy, temozolomide or both. CDR3 in amino acids: CASLSGTEAFF. CDR3 DNA: TGCGCCAGCCTGTCGGGCACTGAAGCTTTCTTT.